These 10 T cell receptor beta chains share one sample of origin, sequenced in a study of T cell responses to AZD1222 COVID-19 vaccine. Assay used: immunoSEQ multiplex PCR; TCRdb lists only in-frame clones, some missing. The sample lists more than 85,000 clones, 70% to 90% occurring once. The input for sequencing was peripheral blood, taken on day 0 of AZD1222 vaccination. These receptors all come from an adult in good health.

CDR3 coding DNA: TGTGCCAGCAGCGTAGTTGGGGAGGGCCTGGGTAATGAGCAGTTCTTC. Translating gives CASSVVGEGLGNEQFF. The chain carries TRBV9 and TRBJ2-1, with TRBD2 matching over 7 bases. The V gene end was trimmed by 0 bases and the J gene end by 7 bases; junction bases not matched to a gene: 10. Germline assignment: CDR1 SGDLS and CDR2 YYNGEE. The CDR3 loop spans 16 amino acids.

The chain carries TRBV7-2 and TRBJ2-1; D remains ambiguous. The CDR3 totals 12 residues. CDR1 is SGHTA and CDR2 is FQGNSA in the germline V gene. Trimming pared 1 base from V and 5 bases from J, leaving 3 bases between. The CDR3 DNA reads TGTGCCAGCAGCTTAGTGAACAATGAGCAGTTCTTC. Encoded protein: CASSLVNNEQFF.

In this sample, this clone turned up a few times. The CDR3 reads CASSVTYQETQYF. CDR3 nucleotides: TGTGCCAGCAGCGTCACATACCAAGAGACCCAGTACTTC. The gene calls are TRBV7-9 and TRBJ2-5, with unresolved D. V dropped 5 bases and J dropped 0 bases, with 7 bases sitting between them. This CDR3 is built from 13 residues. Germline V lookup: CDR1 SEHNR, CDR2 FQNEAQ (reference sequence).

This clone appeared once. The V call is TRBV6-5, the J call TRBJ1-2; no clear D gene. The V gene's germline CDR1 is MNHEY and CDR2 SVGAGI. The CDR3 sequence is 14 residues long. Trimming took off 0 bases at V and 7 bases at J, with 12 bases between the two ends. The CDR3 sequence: CASSYSTEVGGYTF. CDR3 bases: TGTGCCAGCAGTTACTCGACCGAGGTCGGTGGCTACACCTTC.

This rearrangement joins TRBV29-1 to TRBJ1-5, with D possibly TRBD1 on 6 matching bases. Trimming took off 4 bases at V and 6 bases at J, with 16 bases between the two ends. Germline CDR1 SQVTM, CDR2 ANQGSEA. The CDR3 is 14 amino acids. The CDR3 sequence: CSVVGGAEGQPQHF. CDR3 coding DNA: TGCAGCGTTGTTGGGGGCGCCGAGGGTCAGCCCCAGCATTTT.

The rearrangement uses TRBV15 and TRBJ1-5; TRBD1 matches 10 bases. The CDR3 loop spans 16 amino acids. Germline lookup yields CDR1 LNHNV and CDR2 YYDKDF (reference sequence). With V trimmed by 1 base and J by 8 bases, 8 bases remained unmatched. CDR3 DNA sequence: TGTGCCACCAGCAGAGTCCCGGGACAGGGGTTTGAGCCCCAGCATTTT. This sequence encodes CATSRVPGQGFEPQHF.

CDR3 loop: CASSKDRGHYGYTF. The CDR3 coding sequence is TGTGCCAGCAGTAAGGACAGGGGGCACTATGGCTACACCTTC. This chain joins TRBV25-1 and TRBJ1-2; 11 nucleotides match TRBD1. The CDR3 loop spans 14 amino acids. Looked up from germline, CDR1 is MGHDK and CDR2 is SYGVNS. The J segment lost 3 bases and the V segment lost 5 bases, leaving 2 bases of the junction unmatched.

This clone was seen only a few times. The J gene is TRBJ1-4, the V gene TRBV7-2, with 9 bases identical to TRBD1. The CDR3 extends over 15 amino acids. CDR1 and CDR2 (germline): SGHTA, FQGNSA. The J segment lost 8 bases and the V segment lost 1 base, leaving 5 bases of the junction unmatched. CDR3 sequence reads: CASSLVTDRGEKLFF. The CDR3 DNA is TGTGCCAGCAGCTTAGTAACCGACAGGGGGGAAAAACTGTTTTTT.

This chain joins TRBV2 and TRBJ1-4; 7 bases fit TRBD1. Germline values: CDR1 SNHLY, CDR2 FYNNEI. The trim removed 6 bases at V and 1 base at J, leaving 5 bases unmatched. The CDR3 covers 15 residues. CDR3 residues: CASSLDRLTNEKLFF. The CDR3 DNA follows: TGTGCCAGCAGCTTGGACAGGCTAACTAATGAAAAACTGTTTTTT.

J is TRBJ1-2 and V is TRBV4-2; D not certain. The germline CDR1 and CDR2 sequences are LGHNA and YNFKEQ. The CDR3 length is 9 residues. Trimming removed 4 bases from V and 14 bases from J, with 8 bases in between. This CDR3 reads CASSPPKTF. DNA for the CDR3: TGTGCCAGCAGCCCCCCTAAGACCTTC.